This TCR beta chain emerged from a study of T cell responses to AZD1222 COVID-19 vaccine. Whole-study results and caveats: Baseline seropositives among AZD1222 recipients totaled only five or six. The reported proportion of spike-specific TCRs targeting unmutated variant regions was nearly half. CD4 TCRs linked to vaccination spanned spike, dominating at 160-218 and 743-854. White British donors predominated, females outnumbered males, and clonal diversity was possibly underestimated.

The method was immunoSEQ multiplex PCR; TCRdb's version includes in-frame clones alone and lacks a portion of them. The table shows about 97,000 clones, with 70% to 90% occurring only once. This CDR3 is built from 16 residues. In germline, CDR1 is LNHDA, CDR2 SQIVND (reference sequence). The V and J ends lost 3 bases and 6 bases respectively, with 15 bases between them. With respect to this clone: The antigen remains undetermined.

The sequence was collected from an adult in good health. The rearrangement links TRBV19 to TRBJ1-6; tentatively, D is TRBD1 (5 bases). This specimen consisted of peripheral blood, obtained on day 0 of AZD1222 vaccination. The CDR3 is CASSINGGAANSPLHF. CDR3 nucleotides: TGTGCCAGTAGTATCAACGGGGGTGCGGCTAATTCACCCCTCCACTTT. Combining the CDR3 with reference TRBV19 and TRBJ1-6 gives the whole variable domain DGGITQSPKYLFRKEGQNVTLSCEQNLNHDAMYWYRQDPGQGLRLIYYSQIVNDFQKGDIAEGYSVSREKKESFPLTVTSAQKNPTAFYLCASSINGGAANSPLHFGNGTRLTVT.